The subject of this entry is one TCR beta chain. The method was immunoSEQ multiplex PCR; TCRdb's version includes in-frame clones alone and lacks a portion of them. The sample has over 90,000 clones, around 75% seen once; the top ten hold about a quarter. The trim removed 7 bases at V and 7 bases at J, leaving 10 bases unmatched. This CDR3 has 13 amino acids. Germline V gene data show CDR1 as SQVTM and CDR2 as ANQGSEA. The data were obtained in a study of CD8 T cell repertoires and HIV-1 epitope variants. About the research overall: Separate wells received one of Twenty-five Gag or Nef variant peptides. An uncultured baseline aliquot held 1M T cells.

This TCR derives from a male donor with HIV. The sequencing input was uncultured baseline CD8+ T cells from peripheral blood mononuclear cells (PBMCs). This chain uses TRBV29-1 with TRBJ2-7; TRBD1 agrees at 10 bases. Here the CDR3 reads CSATGTGAGEQYF. CDR3 coding DNA: TGCAGCGCAACAGGGACAGGGGCGGGAGAGCAGTACTTC.